This T cell receptor (beta chain) was observed in a study of shared clonotypes between healthy human individuals. Sequencing was performed with immunoSEQ multiplex PCR; in TCRdb, only in-frame clones are kept and a portion is missing. The table includes fewer than 1.8 million clones, just under 99% detected once. The germline V gene encodes CDR1 KGHSH and CDR2 LQKENI. This CDR3 has 14 amino acids. V was clipped by 2 bases and J by 5 bases, with 12 bases between them. Sequenced sample: naive CD4+ T cells sorted from blood. Subset: CD45RA+ positively selected. The receptor's source is a man in his thirties or forties in good health. This sequence joins TRBV18 and TRBJ2-5, with no clear D. As DNA, the CDR3 is TGTGCCAGCTCACCAGCGAGCGAGAGGGAGACCCAGTACTTC. Its protein product is CASSPASERETQYF.